Sequencing of this T cell receptor beta chain was carried out in a study of identical twins. TCRdb re-analysed the 5' RACE reads in MiXCR, keeping a single row per CDR3 protein. The sample has roughly 1.6 million distinct CDR3 sequences; around 29% are singletons. Note on this clonotype: The antigen remains unidentified.

Study-level findings and limits: Twin-shared out-of-frame alpha sequences were enriched for low generation probability. Findings depended on cross-sectional statistics rather than tracking the same donors.

This CDR3 spans 15 amino acids. The V and J ends lost 8 bases and 0 bases respectively, with 14 bases between them. From germline, CDR1 is MNHEY and CDR2 SMNVEV (reference sequence). Sequencing used cord blood. V usage is TRBV27 and J usage is TRBJ2-1; no clear D. This receptor was identified in a newborn girl in good health. In DNA form, the CDR3 reads TGTGCCAGCCTCCCTCTCGGCAGCTCCTACAATGAGCAGTTCTTC. Encoded protein: CASLPLGSSYNEQFF.